The 22 T cell receptor beta chains presented below share a single source sample, sequenced in a study of T cell repertoires in cytomegalovirus infection. From the reads, TCRdb called clonotypes with MiXCR, one entry per CDR3 protein. This sample has around 430,000 distinct CDR3 sequences, with about 42% found just once. These receptors lack a known antigen. Material: cultured PBMCs, obtained from culture after CMV antigen stimulation. Receptor source: a human donor in good health (CMV status not recorded). Some clones in this sample may be carry-over from other donors' samples.

This clonotype was counted a few times. This chain joins TRBV7-8 and TRBJ2-1; D may correspond to TRBD1 or TRBD2 (5 bases each). With 1 base removed from V and 0 bases from J, the gap between germline ends came to 7 bases. The CDR3 has 15 amino acids. Germline V lookup: CDR1 SGHVS, CDR2 FQNEAQ. The CDR3 nucleotides read TGTGCCAGCAGCTTAGGGGGGTACTCCTACAATGAGCAGTTCTTC. As protein: CASSLGGYSYNEQFF.

This clonotype appeared a few times. The chain combines TRBV7-6 with TRBJ2-7, with D possibly TRBD2 on 6 matching bases. The CDR3 is 15 residues long. V lost 2 bases to trimming and J lost 0 bases, with 11 bases between them. CDR1 SGHVS and CDR2 FNYEAQ come from the germline V gene. The CDR3 protein is CASSLRVADSYEQYF. Written as DNA, the CDR3 is TGTGCCAGCAGCTTAAGAGTAGCGGACTCCTACGAGCAGTACTTC.

The V and J genes are TRBV7-9 and TRBJ2-7; D gene unclear. The CDR3 length is 12 residues. Trimming shortened V by 5 bases and J by 1 base, and 6 bases separated the two germline ends. CDR1 SEHNR and CDR2 FQNEAQ come from the germline V gene (reference sequence). The CDR3 nucleotides are TGTGCCAGCAGCGCCATGTCCTACGAGCAGTACTTC. Its protein is CASSAMSYEQYF.

Only a few counts were recorded for this clonotype. The CDR3 nucleotides read TGTGCCAGCAGCCCAAGAATAAATACGCAGTATTTT. As protein: CASSPRINTQYF. The chain employs TRBV12-3 or TRBV12-4 and TRBJ2-3; D call uncertain. V dropped 6 bases and J dropped 7 bases, with 11 bases sitting between them. This CDR3 is 12 amino acids long.

The sample holds a few counts of this clonotype. The gene calls are TRBV6-1 and TRBJ2-7; 7 bases fit TRBD2. The CDR3 has 14 amino acids. V shed 4 bases, J shed 4 bases, and the junction held 7 bases outside the gene matches. In germline, CDR1 is MNHNS, CDR2 SASEGT. CDR3: CASSAASGNYEQYF. Written as DNA, the CDR3 is TGTGCCAGCAGTGCGGCTAGCGGTAATTACGAGCAGTACTTC.

The chain joins TRBV11-2 to TRBJ1-2, with D perhaps matching TRBD1 (5 bases). The germline V gene encodes CDR1 SGHAT and CDR2 FQNNGV. The germline V and J ends were trimmed by 5 bases and 3 bases, with 19 bases remaining between them. The CDR3 consists of 16 residues. The CDR3 DNA reads as TGTGCCAGCAGCCCCACGGCGAAGGGGCGCCACTATGGCTACACCTTC. Its translation: CASSPTAKGRHYGYTF.

The rearrangement joins TRBV12-3 or TRBV12-4 to TRBJ2-7, with D perhaps given as TRBD1 or TRBD2 (7 bases each). The CDR3 is made up of 14 amino acids. The ends were cut back, 7 bases at V and 6 bases at J, with 19 bases in the middle. The CDR3 nucleotides are TGTGCCAGCACCCAGGGGGGGTACCAAAGCGAGCAGTACTTC. Amino acids: CASTQGGYQSEQYF.

This clonotype was observed a few times. This rearrangement joins TRBV28 to TRBJ2-7; TRBD1 matches 7 bases. The V segment lost 3 bases and the J segment 2 bases; nucleotides outside the gene matches: 7. The CDR3 covers 15 residues. CDR1 is MDHEN and CDR2 is SYDVKM in the germline V gene. The CDR3 DNA reads TGTGCCAGCAGTTTTCCCGGGACAGAAGCCTACGAGCAGTACTTC. Protein: CASSFPGTEAYEQYF.

This clonotype has more than one count but fewer than ten. The chain uses TRBV7-2 and TRBJ2-7; perhaps TRBD2 as D (5 bases). Trimming removed 0 bases from V and 8 bases from J, with 11 bases in between. The CDR3 consists of 13 residues. CDR1 is SGHTA, CDR2 FQGNSA, per germline. CDR3 DNA sequence: TGTGCCAGCAGCTTAGCATTGGACTCACAGCAGTACTTC. Amino acids: CASSLALDSQQYF.

This chain joins TRBV7-6 and TRBJ1-1, with D unclear. Germline assignment: CDR1 SGHVS and CDR2 FNYEAQ. The ends were cut back, 5 bases at V and 0 bases at J, with 16 bases in the middle. The CDR3 has 16 amino acids. CDR3 in DNA: TGTGCCAGCAGCCCGTATCTCTGGCTAATGAACACTGAAGCTTTCTTT. This codes for CASSPYLWLMNTEAFF.

The gene calls are TRBV6-2 or TRBV6-3 and TRBJ2-3; D is uncertain. CDR1 and CDR2 from the germline V gene are MNHEY and SVGEGT. V lost 0 bases to trimming and J lost 4 bases, with 11 bases between them. The CDR3 sequence is 15 residues long. CDR3 sequence (DNA): TGTGCCAGCAGTTACTCGAGGCTTTTTTCAGATACGCAGTATTTT. Translated: CASSYSRLFSDTQYF.

This chain connects TRBV7-2 to TRBJ1-4; 7 bases fit TRBD1. This CDR3 contains 16 residues. Trimming took 1 base from V and 7 from J; bases not matched to a gene: 9. Germline lookup yields CDR1 SGHTA and CDR2 FQGNSA. The chain's CDR3 is CASSLGGGRYIEKLFF. The CDR3, as DNA: TGTGCCAGCAGCTTAGGAGGGGGCCGGTATATTGAAAAACTGTTTTTT. The whole variable domain, remainder taken from reference TRBV7-2 and TRBJ1-4, is GAGVSQSPSNKVTEKGKDVELRCDPISGHTALYWYRQSLGQGLEFLIYFQGNSAPDKSGLPSDRFSAERTGGSVSTLTIQRTQQEDSAVYLCASSLGGGRYIEKLFFGSGTQLSVL.

This clonotype occurred a few times. The V and J genes are TRBV6-5 and TRBJ1-6; no clear D. Looked up from germline, CDR1 is MNHEY and CDR2 is SVGAGI. The CDR3 loop spans 14 amino acids. V gave up 6 bases and J gave up 7 bases, with 13 bases separating them. The CDR3 region is CASSLILGNSPLHF. The CDR3, as DNA: TGTGCCAGCAGCTTGATACTGGGGAATTCACCCCTCCACTTT.

The chain carries TRBV7-2 and TRBJ2-3, with 10 bases identical to TRBD2. Trimming cost V 4 bases and J 5 bases; bases outside gene matches: 9. CDR3 length: 16 residues. Germline assignment: CDR1 SGHTA and CDR2 FQGNSA. The DNA of the CDR3 is TGTGCCAGCAGCTCCCGAGCGGGGGGGCCAGGAGATACGCAGTATTTT. Translating it yields CASSSRAGGPGDTQYF.

This clonotype was recorded at least ten times. This rearrangement joins TRBV12-3 or TRBV12-4 to TRBJ1-6; D not certain. The V end was cut by 6 bases, the J end by 2 bases, with 5 bases between. This CDR3 spans 13 amino acids. In nucleotides, the CDR3 is TGTGCCAGCAGAACAACCTATAATTCACCCCTCCACTTT. Residues: CASRTTYNSPLHF.

The genes are TRBV7-6 and TRBJ2-7; 10 bases map to TRBD1. Germline trimming cut 4 bases from V and 4 bases from J; bases unmatched to any gene: 7. This CDR3 spans 15 amino acids. The germline V gene encodes CDR1 SGHVS and CDR2 FNYEAQ. The CDR3 DNA reads as TGTGCCAGCAGCTCGCTGACAGGGGGCGGGTACGAGCAGTACTTC. Translation gives CASSSLTGGGYEQYF.

The chain carries TRBV4-1 and TRBJ1-2, with D tentatively TRBD1 (5 bases). Trimming left V 8 bases short and J 8 bases short, with 12 bases between. Germline V CDR1 and CDR2: MGHRA, YSYEKL. The CDR3 spans 11 residues. The CDR3 DNA sequence: TGCGCCAGCCGGGGAGGGGAAGGCTACACCTTC. The encoded protein is CASRGGEGYTF.

The J gene is TRBJ2-2, the V gene TRBV28; the match to TRBD1 covers 7 bases. Unmatched junction bases numbered 4, after V lost 10 bases and J lost 2 bases. The CDR3 totals 13 residues. Germline loops: CDR1 MDHEN, CDR2 SYDVKM. The DNA of the CDR3 is TGTGCCATCCGGGACAGTAACACCGGGGAGCTGTTTTTT. Encoded protein: CAIRDSNTGELFF.

This clonotype was recorded a few times. This chain connects TRBV6-1 to TRBJ2-1; TRBD2 matches at 7 bases. CDR1 MNHNS and CDR2 SASEGT come from the germline V gene. The CDR3 runs to 13 residues. V shed 6 bases and J 7 bases; nucleotides not matched to a gene: 6. CDR3 region: CASRGLGGNEQFF. CDR3 in DNA: TGTGCCAGCAGGGGTTTGGGGGGGAATGAGCAGTTCTTC.

The chain combines TRBV5-1 with TRBJ2-7, with a possible D match to TRBD2 (5 bases). The germline V gene has CDR1 SGHRS and CDR2 YFSETQ. The CDR3 runs 15 residues. The V and J ends lost 0 bases and 3 bases respectively, with 13 bases between them. The CDR3 DNA reads TGCGCCAGCAGCTTGGAAGTCGCCGGGATCTACGAGCAGTACTTC. It is translated as CASSLEVAGIYEQYF. The full variable domain, with the rest looked up from reference TRBV5-1 and TRBJ2-7, is KAGVTQTPRYLIKTRGQQVTLSCSPISGHRSVSWYQQTPGQGLQFLFEYFSETQRNKGNFPGRFSGRQFSNSRSEMNVSTLELGDSALYLCASSLEVAGIYEQYFGPGTRLTVT.

This clonotype turned up a few times. The chain combines TRBV3-1 with TRBJ2-7; 7 positions agree with TRBD1. The J segment lost 7 bases and the V segment lost 1 base, leaving 10 bases of the junction unmatched. Germline CDR1 and CDR2: LGHDT and YNNKEL (reference sequence). There are 15 residues in the CDR3. CDR3 bases: TGTGCCAGCAGCCAAGTCGGACAGGCGGCCGGAGAGCAGTACTTC. Encoded protein: CASSQVGQAAGEQYF.

The chain carries TRBV7-2 and TRBJ1-2; 7 bases line up with TRBD1. This CDR3 is built from 14 residues. Trimming at V came to 5 bases and at J to 5 bases, leaving 8 bases not matched to a gene. CDR1 and CDR2 (germline): SGHTA, FQGNSA. The CDR3 DNA reads as TGTGCCAGCAGCCCGGACAGGATCTCGTATGGCTACACCTTC. Protein sequence: CASSPDRISYGYTF.